This is a list of T cell receptor beta chains from one sample in a study of blood T cells in healthy people across ages. MiXCR, run by TCRdb on the 5' RACE reads, gives a single entry per CDR3 protein. The sample shows around 1,000,000 distinct CDR3 sequences, about two fifths of them seen only once. Input material: blood. The origin of the receptors is a man between 18 and 29 years old in good health. Each CDR3 is given with its conserved first and last residue. The D gene is left open where the match is weak. Rows may omit the clone size; those that give it use once, few, many or a size class.

d_call	clone_size	j_call	v_call	cdr3_length	cdr3_aa	cdr3_nt
NA	NA	TRBJ1-2	TRBV5-1	14	CASSLARVNYGYTF	TGCGCCAGCAGCTTGGCCAGGGTGAACTATGGCTACACCTTC
TRBD1	few	TRBJ1-1	TRBV5-1	14	CASSLFTGGTEAFF	TGCGCCAGCAGTTTGTTTACAGGGGGCACTGAAGCTTTCTTT
NA	NA	TRBJ1-2	TRBV7-2	13	CASSPDPEDGYTF	TGTGCCAGCAGTCCAGACCCGGAGGATGGCTACACCTTC
TRBD1	NA	TRBJ2-3	TRBV6-5	15	CASSQTRTGEDTQYF	TGTGCCAGCAGTCAAACACGGACAGGGGAAGATACGCAGTATTTT
TRBD2	NA	TRBJ2-3	TRBV7-8	14	CASSLWTSQDTQYF	TGTGCCAGCAGCCTCTGGACTAGCCAGGATACGCAGTATTTT
NA	many	TRBJ2-5	TRBV27	14	CASSPLFLGETQYF	TGTGCCAGCAGTCCACTATTCCTGGGGGAGACCCAGTACTTC
TRBD2	NA	TRBJ2-7	TRBV5-5	14	CASSLLAGGDEQYF	TGTGCCAGCAGCTTGCTAGCGGGGGGGGATGAGCAGTACTTC
TRBD2	few	TRBJ2-7	TRBV6-2/TRBV6-3	16	CASRHREVGGLVEQYF	TGTGCCAGCAGGCACAGGGAGGTCGGGGGACTAGTGGAGCAGTACTTC
NA	NA	TRBJ1-1	TRBV28	16	CASSPFGVRMNTEAFF	TGTGCCAGCAGTCCGTTCGGGGTCAGGATGAACACTGAAGCTTTCTTT
TRBD1	NA	TRBJ1-1	TRBV29-1	13	CSVVDRGDSEAFF	TGCAGCGTTGTTGACAGGGGTGATTCTGAAGCTTTCTTT
TRBD2	few	TRBJ2-3	TRBV20-1	16	CSAWGTSGGGTDTQYF	TGCAGTGCTTGGGGAACTAGCGGGGGGGGCACAGATACGCAGTATTTT
NA	many	TRBJ2-4	TRBV29-1	14	CSVGGGAAKNIQYF	TGCAGCGTTGGAGGAGGCGCGGCCAAAAACATTCAGTACTTC
TRBD1	NA	TRBJ1-1	TRBV9	17	CASSADTPGQANTEAFF	TGTGCCAGCAGCGCCGATACGCCGGGACAGGCGAACACTGAAGCTTTCTTT
TRBD2	NA	TRBJ2-1	TRBV11-1	15	CAGSFLRGETYEQFF	TGTGCCGGCAGCTTTTTGCGGGGGGAAACCTATGAGCAGTTCTTC
NA	NA	TRBJ2-1	TRBV4-3	13	CASSQVRAAEQFF	TGCGCCAGCAGCCAAGTCCGAGCGGCTGAGCAGTTCTTC
NA	NA	TRBJ2-7	TRBV14	15	CASSQGRSLYSEQYF	TGTGCCAGCAGCCAAGGGCGATCCTTATACAGCGAGCAGTACTTC
TRBD2	NA	TRBJ2-2	TRBV4-1	17	CASSQSGGGPNTGELFF	TGCGCCAGCAGCCAATCGGGAGGGGGTCCAAACACCGGGGAGCTGTTTTTT
NA	NA	TRBJ1-1	TRBV29-1	12	CSVEDLQGEAFF	TGCAGCGTTGAAGACCTACAGGGTGAAGCTTTCTTT
TRBD1	few	TRBJ1-1	TRBV27	14	CASSLDREETEAFF	TGTGCCAGCAGTTTGGACAGGGAGGAGACTGAAGCTTTCTTT
TRBD1	NA	TRBJ1-4	TRBV10-3	13	CAITGGLGEKLFF	TGTGCCATCACAGGGGGGCTTGGTGAAAAACTGTTTTTT
NA	NA	TRBJ1-1	TRBV6-5	14	CASSTAGGATEAFF	TGTGCCAGCAGTACCGCGGGGGGGGCAACTGAAGCTTTCTTT
NA	NA	TRBJ1-4	TRBV7-9	15	CASSLSTLRGEKLFF	TGTGCCAGCAGCTTATCGACGCTAAGGGGTGAAAAACTGTTTTTT
TRBD1	NA	TRBJ1-5	TRBV28	17	CASRQARYRDRNQPQHF	TGTGCCAGCAGACAAGCGCGCTACCGGGACAGAAATCAGCCCCAGCATTTT